The clone carrying this T cell receptor beta chain was detected only a few times. Its matching antigen is unknown. This CDR3 is built from 14 residues. Germline V gene sequence: CDR1 WSHSY, CDR2 SAAADI. The V end was cut by 6 bases, the J end by 5 bases, with 17 bases between. Unique molecular identifiers were built into the TCR beta cDNA libraries. TCRdb re-derived calls from the PCR reads in MiXCR, one entry per CDR3 protein. The sample includes about 770,000 distinct CDR3 sequences, 46% of them seen just once. This sample was taken from a study of post-analysis software for immune sequencing data. Findings and limits, study-wide: Four or five TRBV segments, including TRBV5-6, TRBV5-1 and TRBV20-1, were more frequent in patients than controls.

Material: blood. The rearrangement joins TRBV10-2 to TRBJ2-7; no clear D gene. The clonotype was recovered from a girl aged 5-17 years with multiple sclerosis. The CDR3 here is CASRELVIANEQYF. CDR3 DNA: TGCGCCAGCAGGGAGCTAGTCATTGCGAACGAGCAGTACTTC.